Listed here are 10 T cell receptor beta chains from one sample, sequenced in a study of vaccination effects on CD4 cells after COVID-19. Which antigens these TCRs recognize remains unknown. Antigen-specific CD4+ T cells were expanded (with viral peptide pools) by the ViraFEST assay ahead of sequencing. Isolating CD4+ T cells followed about 10 days of culture. Either the mRNA-1273 or the BNT162b2 vaccine was given to participants as two doses. Data came from immunoSEQ multiplex PCR; TCRdb stores just in-frame clones and leaves some out. This sample has more than 15,000 clones, with about 70% found just once. The source was CD4+ T cells from PBMCs cultured with SARS-CoV-2 spike peptides, collected after COVID-19 vaccination. The origin of the receptors is a human donor who received a COVID-19 vaccine.

The CDR3 here is CASSLGGGGWYGYTF. CDR3 bases: TGTGCCAGCAGCTTAGGAGGGGGCGGTTGGTATGGCTACACCTTC. The chain couples TRBV7-9 to TRBJ1-2; TRBD1 matches 7 bases. The CDR3 covers 15 residues. V was clipped by 1 base and J by 5 bases; unmatched bases: 7. Germline assignment: CDR1 SEHNR and CDR2 FQNEAQ (reference sequence).

The chain uses TRBV25-1 and TRBJ2-1; perhaps TRBD2 as D (5 bases). This CDR3 comprises 17 residues. Germline V lookup: CDR1 MGHDK, CDR2 SYGVNS. V lost 2 bases to trimming and J lost 1 base, with 15 bases between them. The DNA of the CDR3 is TGTGCCAGCAGTGAACTAGGACGGGGTGTTTCCTACAATGAGCAGTTCTTC. Residues: CASSELGRGVSYNEQFF.

The chain is built from TRBV18 and TRBJ2-7, with 9 bases identical to TRBD1. V was clipped by 6 bases and J by 4 bases; unmatched bases: 7. This CDR3 spans 14 amino acids. Germline CDR1 and CDR2: KGHSH and LQKENI. Written as DNA, the CDR3 is TGTGCCAGCTCTCCCTCCGGGACAGGGTACGAGCAGTACTTC. Encoded protein: CASSPSGTGYEQYF.

The chain couples TRBV5-5 to TRBJ2-2; possibly TRBD1 for D (6 bases). The V gene lost 2 bases and the J gene lost 3 bases, with 17 bases spanning the gap. The germline gives CDR1 SGHKS, CDR2 YYEKEE (reference sequence). CDR3 length: 17 residues. CDR3 sequence (DNA): TGTGCCAGCAGCTTCAGGATACAGGGCGCGGACACCGGGGAGCTGTTTTTT. The encoded protein is CASSFRIQGADTGELFF.

The chain couples TRBV25-1 to TRBJ2-2; D remains unclear. Per germline, CDR1 MGHDK and CDR2 SYGVNS. V lost 8 bases, J lost 3 bases, and 13 bases lay in between. The CDR3 runs 14 residues. This CDR3 reads CASAENSYTGELFF. In nucleotides, the CDR3 is TGTGCCAGCGCCGAAAATTCCTACACCGGGGAGCTGTTTTTT.

The CDR3: CASSARGTGEADTQYF. The CDR3 DNA reads TGTGCCAGCAGCGCCCGGGGGACAGGAGAGGCAGATACGCAGTATTTT. The rearrangement links TRBV7-9 to TRBJ2-3; 8 nucleotides match TRBD1. The CDR3 is made up of 16 amino acids. Germline assignment: CDR1 SEHNR and CDR2 FQNEAQ (reference sequence). The junction had 11 bases not matched to a gene; V was cut back by 5 bases and J by 4 bases.

This rearrangement joins TRBV18 to TRBJ1-2; weak D call: TRBD1 (6 bases). Trimming took off 6 bases at V and 2 bases at J, with 10 bases between the two ends. The germline gives CDR1 KGHSH, CDR2 LQKENI. The CDR3 is 13 amino acids. CDR3 DNA sequence: TGTGCCAGCTCTCCCGACAGGAACTATGGCTACACCTTC. Its translation is CASSPDRNYGYTF.

CDR3 sequence (DNA): TGTGCCAGCAGTTTGGGACAGGGTCAGCCCCAGCATTTT. The encoded protein is CASSLGQGQPQHF. The chain is built from TRBV12-3 or TRBV12-4 and TRBJ1-5; TRBD1 agrees at 9 bases. This CDR3 comprises 13 residues. Germline trimming cut 3 bases from V and 6 bases from J; bases unmatched to any gene: 0.

V gene TRBV18 combines with J gene TRBJ2-4; weak D call: TRBD1 (5 bases). This CDR3 has 18 residues. Germline loops: CDR1 KGHSH, CDR2 LQKENI. V lost 0 bases, J lost 3 bases, and 18 bases lay in between. The CDR3 region is CASSPPVGAGQGKNIQYF. CDR3 DNA: TGTGCCAGCTCACCACCGGTTGGGGCAGGTCAAGGCAAAAACATTCAGTACTTC.

In its sample, this clone was seen a few times. The rearrangement uses TRBV6-5 and TRBJ1-1, with D hard to call. This CDR3 spans 13 amino acids. The V gene's germline CDR1 is MNHEY and CDR2 SVGAGI. V lost 6 bases and J lost 1, with 9 bases in between. CDR3 amino acids: CASSQAGNTEAFF. The CDR3 DNA reads TGTGCCAGCAGCCAAGCAGGGAACACTGAAGCTTTCTTT.